The rows below give T cell receptor beta chains drawn from one sample of a study of shared clonotypes between healthy human individuals. Here immunoSEQ multiplex PCR was the method, and the copy in TCRdb shows in-frame clones only, minus some. Of millions of clones listed, about 95% are singletons. Sequencing input: naive CD8+ T cells sorted from blood. The receptors originated from a young man in good health. CDR3s include the opening cysteine and the closing phenylalanine or tryptophan. A D gene is named only where the DNA matches it firmly.

v_gene	j_gene	d_gene	CDR3aa	CDR3nt
TRBV4-1	TRBJ2-7	-	CASSHATGTSSYEQYF	TGCGCCAGCAGCCACGCGACCGGGACATCTTCCTACGAGCAGTACTTC
TRBV4-1	TRBJ2-7	-	CASSNGSPRYEQYF	TGCGCCAGCTCGAACGGGAGCCCCCGCTACGAGCAGTACTTC
TRBV11-2	TRBJ1-2	TRBD1	CASSLGTGTEFYGYTF	TGTGCCAGCAGCTTAGGGACCGGGACAGAGTTTTATGGCTACACCTTC
TRBV27	TRBJ1-1	-	CVSSPTGAATEAFF	TGTGTCAGCAGTCCAACGGGGGCTGCCACTGAAGCTTTCTTT
TRBV7-9	TRBJ2-1	TRBD1	CASSPALPGQRFEQFF	TGTGCCAGCAGCCCAGCGTTACCGGGACAGAGGTTCGAGCAGTTCTTC
TRBV7-2	TRBJ2-7	TRBD2	CASSFLEPSGREDEQYF	TGTGCCAGCAGTTTCCTTGAGCCTAGCGGGAGAGAGGACGAGCAGTACTTC
TRBV6-4	TRBJ1-5	-	CATAGSSPQHF	TGTGCCACCGCCGGTAGTTCGCCCCAGCATTTT
TRBV11-2	TRBJ2-7	TRBD1	CASSFGTGFNEQYF	TGTGCCAGCAGCTTCGGGACAGGGTTTAACGAGCAGTACTTC
TRBV5-8	TRBJ1-5	-	CASSLRATPRPQHF	TGTGCCAGCAGCTTGCGTGCCACCCCCAGACCCCAGCATTTT
TRBV5-6	TRBJ1-2	TRBD1	CASSFRGSNYGYTF	TGTGCCAGCAGCTTCAGGGGGAGCAACTATGGCTACACCTTC
TRBV5-6	TRBJ2-7	-	CASSFAGSYEQYF	TGTGCCAGCAGCTTTGCGGGCTCCTACGAGCAGTACTTC
TRBV4-3	TRBJ2-7	-	CASSQEVGFLSPYEQYF	TGCGCCAGCAGCCAAGAAGTGGGCTTCCTCTCGCCCTACGAGCAGTACTTC
TRBV7-3	TRBJ2-1	TRBD2	CASSRLAGGPLEQFF	TGTGCCAGCAGTAGACTAGCGGGGGGCCCTTTGGAGCAGTTCTTC
TRBV7-8	TRBJ2-2	TRBD1	CASSFPIQGAGTGELFF	TGTGCCAGCAGCTTCCCGATACAGGGGGCGGGCACCGGGGAGCTGTTTTTT
TRBV27	TRBJ2-2	TRBD2	CASSLSFGASGVYTGELFF	TGTGCCAGCAGTTTATCCTTCGGTGCTAGCGGGGTTTACACCGGGGAGCTGTTTTTT